The T cell receptor (beta chain) under discussion was sequenced for a study of cytomegalovirus exposure and HLA in healthy donors. The junction had 5 bases not matched to a gene; V was cut back by 3 bases and J by 2 bases. The CDR3 length is 15 residues. The germline gives CDR1 MNHEY, CDR2 SMNVEV (reference sequence). Researchers ran the PCR with 60 Vbeta and 13 Jbeta primers. Libraries were prepared by immunoSEQ multiplex PCR; TCRdb keeps only in-frame clonotypes and omits some of them. The table for this sample gives 85,000 to 110,000 clones. The V call is TRBV27, the J call TRBJ2-5; TRBD1 agrees at 8 bases. Specimen: PBMCs. The sequence came from a man between 35 and 55 years old in good health and CMV-seronegative. As DNA, the CDR3 is TGTGCCAGCAGTTTCGGCAGGGGGCTTCAAGAGACCCAGTACTTC. Protein: CASSFGRGLQETQYF.